Presented here are 23 T cell receptor beta chains from one specimen sequenced in a study of siplizumab effects on memory and regulatory T cells. The table came from immunoSEQ multiplex PCR; TCRdb's copy has only in-frame clones and leaves some out. The sample shows 97,000 or so clones, around 90% of them seen only once. The sequenced sample consisted of CD4+ T cells sorted from blood. These receptors originate from a human donor in good health.

The chain employs TRBV7-9 and TRBJ2-3; TRBD2 agrees at 9 bases. The CDR3 is made up of 14 amino acids. Germline CDR1 SEHNR, CDR2 FQNEAQ (reference sequence). J gave up 6 bases and V 8 bases, and 9 bases lay outside the gene matches. CDR3 nucleotides: TGTGCCAGCCGTATAGGGACTAGCTTGGATACGCAGTATTTT. This sequence encodes CASRIGTSLDTQYF.

The V call is TRBV7-6, the J call TRBJ2-7; 8 bases fit TRBD1. This CDR3 comprises 15 residues. Trimming took 5 bases from V and 2 from J; bases not matched to a gene: 8. Per germline, CDR1 SGHVS and CDR2 FNYEAQ. The CDR3 DNA sequence: TGTGCCAGCAGCCAAAGACAGGGGAACCCCTACGAGCAGTACTTC. It is translated as CASSQRQGNPYEQYF.

The genes are TRBV28 and TRBJ2-5, with D perhaps TRBD2 (6 bases). Deletions cut 3 bases from V and 5 bases from J, with 13 bases between. The CDR3 is made up of 14 amino acids. CDR1 MDHEN and CDR2 SYDVKM come from the germline V gene. This chain's CDR3 is CASSFGGMRETQYF. DNA of the CDR3: TGTGCCAGCAGTTTCGGGGGTATGAGGGAGACCCAGTACTTC.

The chain links TRBV19 to TRBJ2-3, with 12 bases fitting TRBD2. The CDR3 is made up of 16 amino acids. Germline V gives CDR1 LNHDA, CDR2 SQIVND (reference sequence). V gave up 5 bases and J gave up 4 bases; unmatched junction bases: 7. This CDR3 is CASSLLTSGRSDTQYF. CDR3 sequence (DNA): TGTGCCAGTAGTCTCTTGACTAGCGGGAGATCAGATACGCAGTATTTT.

The chain combines TRBV30 with TRBJ2-5; 9 bases fit TRBD2. The germline CDR1 and CDR2 sequences are GTSNPN and SVGIG (reference sequence). There are 13 residues in the CDR3. V was clipped by 3 bases and J by 3 bases; unmatched bases: 2. The DNA of the CDR3 is TGTGCCTGGAGGAGACTAGCGGAAGAGACCCAGTACTTC. Protein: CAWRRLAEETQYF.

The CDR3 here is CASSSDRKGYTF. The CDR3 coding sequence is TGTGCCAGCAGCTCGGACAGGAAGGGCTACACCTTC. The chain uses TRBV7-3 and TRBJ1-2, with 7 bases lining up with TRBD1. Trimming removed 4 bases from V and 8 bases from J; junction bases left unmatched: 4. CDR1 is SGHTA and CDR2 is FQGTGA in the germline V gene. This CDR3 is 12 amino acids long. The complete variable domain, with remaining parts taken from reference TRBV7-3 and TRBJ1-2, reads GAGVSQTPSNKVTEKGKYVELRCDPISGHTALYWYRQSLGQGPEFLIYFQGTGAADDSGLPNDRFFAVRPEGSVSTLKIQRTERGDSAVYLCASSSDRKGYTFGSGTRLTVV.

V and J are TRBV11-2 and TRBJ2-6; D not resolved. V was shortened by 4 bases and J by 1 base, with 5 bases between the two germline ends. Germline V gene data show CDR1 as SGHAT and CDR2 as FQNNGV. This CDR3 is built from 14 residues. CDR3 sequence reads: CASSSFSGANVLTF. In DNA, the CDR3 is TGTGCCAGCAGCTCCTTTTCTGGGGCCAACGTCCTGACTTTC.

This clone was seen only once. The V call is TRBV20-1, the J call TRBJ2-7, with a possible D match to TRBD2 (5 bases). Between the trimmed V and J ends, which lost 8 bases and 3 bases, there was a span of 11 bases. CDR3 length: 11 residues. CDR1 is DFQATT and CDR2 is SNEGSKA in the germline V gene (reference sequence). CDR3 loop: CSLKRNYEQYF. CDR3 DNA: TGCAGTCTAAAGCGGAACTACGAGCAGTACTTC.

The CDR3 sequence is CASSSSYGYTF. CDR3 bases: TGTGCCAGCAGCTCCTCCTATGGCTACACCTTC. The V call is TRBV5-4, the J call TRBJ1-2; D is unclear. With 3 bases removed from V and 4 bases from J, the gap between germline ends came to 4 bases. This CDR3 has 11 amino acids. Germline values: CDR1 SGHNT, CDR2 YYREEE (reference sequence).

V and J are TRBV19 and TRBJ2-1; D uncertain. In germline, CDR1 is LNHDA, CDR2 SQIVND (reference sequence). This CDR3 has 12 residues. The germline V and J ends were trimmed by 6 bases and 15 bases, with 18 bases remaining between them. Here the CDR3 DNA reads TGTGCCAGTAGAATGAGTCGGGCTAATTTGTTCTTC. Protein sequence: CASRMSRANLFF.

CDR3 region: CASRLADHTLSTDTQYF. The CDR3 bases are TGTGCCAGCAGACTAGCGGACCATACCCTTAGCACAGATACGCAGTATTTT. This rearrangement joins TRBV6-4 to TRBJ2-3; 8 nucleotides align to TRBD2. V dropped 6 bases and J dropped 0; count of bases not matched to a gene: 11. Per the germline V gene, CDR1 is MRHNA and CDR2 is SNTAGT. The CDR3 is 17 amino acids.

The V gene is TRBV7-8, the J gene TRBJ2-3; TRBD2 matches 9 bases. Trimming removed 3 bases from V and 6 bases from J; junction bases left unmatched: 10. In germline, CDR1 is SGHVS, CDR2 FQNEAQ. The length of the CDR3 is 16 residues. CDR3 DNA: TGTGCCAGCAGCTTGGACCGGAGCGGGAGGCTCGATACGCAGTATTTT. It specifies CASSLDRSGRLDTQYF.

V is TRBV25-1 and J is TRBJ2-7; 8 bases fit TRBD2. The CDR3 has 14 amino acids. Unmatched junction bases numbered 11, after V lost 11 bases and J lost 2 bases. Per germline, CDR1 MGHDK and CDR2 SYGVNS. CDR3 region: CARTGGTDTYEQYF. In nucleotides, the CDR3 is TGTGCCCGGACGGGGGGGACCGACACCTACGAGCAGTACTTC.

V is TRBV20-1 and J is TRBJ1-1, with unresolved D. CDR1 is DFQATT and CDR2 is SNEGSKA in the germline V gene (reference sequence). V was trimmed by 3 bases and J by 7 bases, leaving 9 bases between them. This CDR3 comprises 11 residues. The CDR3 region has the DNA TGCAGTGCTAGGACCTCGATTGAAGCTTTCTTT. Translated: CSARTSIEAFF.

This clone appeared once. The chain uses TRBV28 and TRBJ2-2, with D unresolved. The CDR3 totals 14 residues. Germline V CDR1 and CDR2: MDHEN, SYDVKM. V lost 5 bases, J lost 9 bases, and 16 bases lay in between. DNA of the CDR3: TGTGCCAGCAGTCCTCCTCCCCACCCGAGGGAGCTGTTTTTT. This encodes CASSPPPHPRELFF.

V is TRBV7-9 and J is TRBJ1-1, with D possibly being TRBD1 (5 bases). Deletions cut 3 bases from V and 0 bases from J, with 11 bases between. The CDR3 covers 15 residues. From germline, CDR1 is SEHNR and CDR2 FQNEAQ (reference sequence). The CDR3 sequence is CASSLGDRVNTEAFF. The CDR3 coding sequence is TGTGCCAGCAGCTTGGGAGACAGAGTGAACACTGAAGCTTTCTTT.

This chain joins TRBV4-1 and TRBJ2-3, with 7 bases matching TRBD2. This CDR3 region has 14 residues. Germline assignment: CDR1 MGHRA and CDR2 YSYEKL. The trim removed 4 bases at V and 6 bases at J, leaving 7 bases unmatched. In nucleotides, the CDR3 is TGCGCCAGCAGCCTGGGAGGGACCAGGGATACGCAGTATTTT. This codes for CASSLGGTRDTQYF.

The V gene is TRBV28, the J gene TRBJ1-1; D unresolved. Deletions cut 3 bases from V and 3 bases from J, with 2 bases between. Germline values: CDR1 MDHEN, CDR2 SYDVKM. This CDR3 contains 11 residues. The CDR3 region has the DNA TGTGCCAGCAGTTTCCACACTGAAGCTTTCTTT. Its protein product is CASSFHTEAFF. Together with reference TRBV28 and TRBJ1-1, the CDR3 gives the full variable domain: DVKVTQSSRYLVKRTGEKVFLECVQDMDHENMFWYRQDPGLGLRLIYFSYDVKMKEKGDIPEGYSVSREKKERFSLILESASTNQTSMYLCASSFHTEAFFGQGTRLTVV.

V is TRBV6-1 and J is TRBJ2-7; 8 bases align to TRBD1. The germline CDR1 and CDR2 sequences are MNHNS and SASEGT. The CDR3 is 15 amino acids. The junction had 9 bases not matched to a gene; V was cut back by 6 bases and J by 2 bases. CDR3 sequence (DNA): TGTGCCAGCAGCACGGGACAGGTTCGAGCCTACGAGCAGTACTTC. Translation gives CASSTGQVRAYEQYF.

The chain couples TRBV11-1 to TRBJ2-7, with 9 bases lining up with TRBD1. Germline V gene data show CDR1 as SGHAT and CDR2 as FQDESV (reference sequence). CDR3 length: 14 amino acids. V was pared by 5 bases and J by 5 bases, with 7 bases of the junction left unmatched. CDR3: CASSRGQGNDEQYF. As DNA, the CDR3 is TGTGCCAGCAGCCGGGGACAGGGAAACGACGAGCAGTACTTC.

The chain carries TRBV28 and TRBJ2-7, with 11 bases lining up with TRBD2. This CDR3 is built from 13 residues. Germline V gene data show CDR1 as MDHEN and CDR2 as SYDVKM. The trim removed 6 bases at V and 3 bases at J, leaving 1 base unmatched. The CDR3 sequence is CASRTSGIYEQYF. DNA of the CDR3: TGTGCCAGCAGGACTAGCGGGATCTACGAGCAGTACTTC. The full variable domain, in which reference TRBV28 and TRBJ2-7 provide the parts outside the CDR3, is DVKVTQSSRYLVKRTGEKVFLECVQDMDHENMFWYRQDPGLGLRLIYFSYDVKMKEKGDIPEGYSVSREKKERFSLILESASTNQTSMYLCASRTSGIYEQYFGPGTRLTVT.

V gene TRBV25-1 combines with J gene TRBJ1-4; 10 bases are a match to TRBD1. The CDR3 runs 18 residues. CDR1 MGHDK and CDR2 SYGVNS come from the germline V gene. The ends lost 6 bases at V and 2 bases at J; junction bases unmatched: 12. The CDR3 here is CASSSRDRGFETNEKLFF. The CDR3 DNA reads TGTGCCAGCAGCTCCCGGGACAGGGGATTCGAGACTAATGAAAAACTGTTTTTT.

This clone was detected only a few times. The chain combines TRBV5-6 with TRBJ1-2; 8 bases match TRBD1. V was pared by 0 bases and J by 1 base, with 11 bases of the junction left unmatched. The CDR3 runs 18 residues. Germline assignment: CDR1 SGHDT and CDR2 YYEEEE. CDR3 protein: CASSLGIRGRPGNYGYTF. CDR3 in DNA: TGTGCCAGCAGCTTGGGAATCAGGGGGCGACCTGGTAACTATGGCTACACCTTC.